The 29 T cell receptor beta chains given below trace back to one sample, sequenced in a study of T cell changes during pregnancy in multiple sclerosis. Assay used: immunoSEQ multiplex PCR; TCRdb lists only in-frame clones, some missing. The sample has around 65,000 clones, more than 75% seen once. The source material was peripheral blood, sampled in the first trimester of pregnancy. These receptors came from a female donor in good health, enrolled as a control in a pregnancy study.

V usage is TRBV11-1 and J usage is TRBJ2-7; D may be TRBD1 (8 bases). Per the germline V gene, CDR1 is SGHAT and CDR2 is FQDESV (reference sequence). With 4 bases removed from V and 0 bases from J, the gap between germline ends came to 16 bases. The CDR3 totals 16 residues. DNA for the CDR3: TGTGCCAGCAGCTCCGGACAGGGACTAAGCTCCTACGAGCAGTACTTC. Translation: CASSSGQGLSSYEQYF.

The V gene is TRBV6-1, the J gene TRBJ2-2; TRBD1 is a possible D gene (5 bases). The CDR3 loop spans 14 amino acids. Germline V gives CDR1 MNHNS, CDR2 SASEGT. V dropped 3 bases and J dropped 3 bases, with 8 bases sitting between them. The CDR3 is CASSDWGDTGELFF. The CDR3 nucleotides are TGTGCCAGCAGTGATTGGGGCGACACCGGGGAGCTGTTTTTT.

V usage is TRBV5-4 and J usage is TRBJ2-3; the match to TRBD2 covers 16 bases. CDR3 length equals 19 residues. Germline CDR1 is SGHNT and CDR2 is YYREEE (reference sequence). V shed 4 bases, J shed 3 bases, and the junction held 11 bases outside the gene matches. For the CDR3, the DNA is TGTGCCAGCAGCACCCTGGGACTAGCGGGGGGGCATGGTACAGATACGCAGTATTTT. Residues: CASSTLGLAGGHGTDTQYF.

This chain uses TRBV30 with TRBJ2-3, with 9 bases that match TRBD2. The germline gives CDR1 GTSNPN, CDR2 SVGIG (reference sequence). V gave up 0 bases and J gave up 6 bases; unmatched junction bases: 7. This CDR3 is 15 amino acids long. The CDR3 loop is CAWSVSAGGLDTQYF. CDR3 in DNA: TGTGCCTGGAGTGTATCGGCGGGGGGGCTGGATACGCAGTATTTT.

The V and J genes are TRBV5-6 and TRBJ2-2, with a possible D match to TRBD2 (5 bases). The germline CDR1 and CDR2 sequences are SGHDT and YYEEEE. The V and J ends lost 1 base and 2 bases respectively, with 9 bases between them. The CDR3 is 15 amino acids. CDR3 protein: CASSLRGRNTGELFF. CDR3 DNA: TGTGCCAGCAGCTTGAGAGGGAGAAACACCGGGGAGCTGTTTTTT.

CDR3 protein: CASSPSTGYYNEQFF. The CDR3, as DNA: TGTGCCAGCAGCCCCTCGACAGGCTACTACAATGAGCAGTTCTTC. The chain has TRBV9 and TRBJ2-1, with a weak D call TRBD1 (6 bases). Per germline, CDR1 SGDLS and CDR2 YYNGEE. V shed 4 bases and J shed 3 bases, with 14 bases lying between them. This CDR3 contains 15 residues.

This chain joins TRBV10-3 and TRBJ2-2; 9 positions agree with TRBD2. Losses at the gene ends were 3 bases for V and 6 bases for J; bases not matched to a gene: 8. The CDR3 has 16 amino acids. Germline CDR1 is ENHRY and CDR2 is SYGVKD. The CDR3 loop reads CAISDDGLATAGELFF. The CDR3 DNA reads as TGTGCCATCAGTGACGATGGACTAGCGACAGCCGGGGAGCTGTTTTTT.

The rearrangement joins TRBV7-3 to TRBJ2-3, with TRBD2 matching 8 bases. The CDR3 is 15 amino acids. Germline values: CDR1 SGHTA, CDR2 FQGTGA. V lost 2 bases, J lost 5 bases, and 6 bases stayed unmatched. The CDR3 is CASSLGLAGGDTQYF. The CDR3 DNA reads as TGTGCCAGCAGCTTAGGGCTAGCGGGCGGAGATACGCAGTATTTT.

This chain uses TRBV4-3 with TRBJ1-1; D gene unclear. Trimming pared 1 base from V and 3 bases from J, leaving 12 bases between. Germline V CDR1 and CDR2: LGHNA, YSLEER. This CDR3 has 15 residues. The chain's CDR3 is CASSQGSNRYTEAFF. As DNA, the CDR3 is TGCGCCAGCAGCCAAGGCTCTAACAGATACACTGAAGCTTTCTTT.

This chain uses TRBV7-6 with TRBJ2-2, with 8 positions matching TRBD2. The CDR3 sequence is 16 residues long. The V gene end was trimmed by 5 bases and the J gene end by 4 bases; junction bases not matched to a gene: 9. CDR1 SGHVS and CDR2 FNYEAQ come from the germline V gene. CDR3: CASSPNQRGFTGELFF. In DNA form, the CDR3 reads TGTGCCAGCAGCCCGAATCAGCGGGGGTTCACCGGGGAGCTGTTTTTT.

V and J are TRBV5-1 and TRBJ2-1, with 7 bases lining up with TRBD1. Trimming took 0 bases from V and 9 from J; bases not matched to a gene: 6. Germline assignment: CDR1 SGHRS and CDR2 YFSETQ. The CDR3 is 14 amino acids. CDR3 region: CASSLEGRGSEQFF. The CDR3, as DNA: TGCGCCAGCAGCTTGGAGGGCAGGGGGAGTGAGCAGTTCTTC. The complete variable domain, with remaining parts taken from reference TRBV5-1 and TRBJ2-1, reads KAGVTQTPRYLIKTRGQQVTLSCSPISGHRSVSWYQQTPGQGLQFLFEYFSETQRNKGNFPGRFSGRQFSNSRSEMNVSTLELGDSALYLCASSLEGRGSEQFFGPGTRLTVL.

This chain connects TRBV9 to TRBJ1-4; 10 bases line up with TRBD1. The CDR3 length is 15 residues. Germline V gene sequence: CDR1 SGDLS, CDR2 YYNGEE. Trimming removed 3 bases from V and 7 bases from J; junction bases left unmatched: 6. CDR3 loop: CASSGRQGAREKLFF. The CDR3, as DNA: TGTGCCAGCAGCGGACGACAGGGGGCGCGTGAAAAACTGTTTTTT.

The chain uses TRBV5-4 and TRBJ2-5, with D possibly TRBD1 on 6 matching bases. This CDR3 has 13 amino acids. The V and J ends lost 1 base and 3 bases respectively, with 7 bases between them. The germline CDR1 and CDR2 sequences are SGHNT and YYREEE (reference sequence). CDR3 DNA: TGTGCCAGCAGCTTGCGGACAGAAGAGACCCAGTACTTC. Translated, it gives CASSLRTEETQYF.

This clone was detected only a few times. The chain uses TRBV9 and TRBJ2-2; D is uncertain. The germline V gene encodes CDR1 SGDLS and CDR2 YYNGEE. The CDR3 loop spans 15 amino acids. V was shortened by 4 bases and J by 7 bases, with 17 bases between the two germline ends. CDR3 DNA: TGTGCCAGCAGCTCGTACCGGTCGGTTGACGGGGAGCTGTTTTTT. It encodes CASSSYRSVDGELFF. The full variable domain, rest sourced from reference TRBV9 and TRBJ2-2, is DSGVTQTPKHLITATGQRVTLRCSPRSGDLSVYWYQQSLDQGLQFLIQYYNGEERAKGNILERFSAQQFPDLHSELNLSSLELGDSALYFCASSSYRSVDGELFFGEGSRLTVL.

The table lists this clone with a count of one. The chain recombines TRBV2 with TRBJ2-5, with a possible D match to TRBD2 (5 bases). This CDR3 comprises 13 residues. CDR1 and CDR2 (germline): SNHLY, FYNNEI. Trimming pared 3 bases from V and 1 base from J, leaving 6 bases between. The CDR3 here is CASSEDFQETQYF. The CDR3 coding sequence is TGTGCCAGCAGTGAGGACTTCCAAGAGACCCAGTACTTC.

This chain connects TRBV11-2 to TRBJ1-5; 7 positions match TRBD1. Germline-derived CDR1 and CDR2 are SGHAT and FQNNGV. There are 14 residues in the CDR3. Trimming took 5 bases from V and 7 from J; bases not matched to a gene: 8. CDR3 sequence reads: CASSIDRAGQPQHF. The CDR3, as DNA: TGTGCCAGCAGCATTGACAGGGCGGGACAGCCCCAGCATTTT.

This clone was seen only a few times. The J gene is TRBJ1-4, the V gene TRBV7-9; a possible D gene is TRBD1 (5 bases). The CDR3 spans 14 residues. The germline CDR1 and CDR2 sequences are SEHNR and FQNEAQ (reference sequence). The V and J ends lost 4 bases and 8 bases respectively, with 14 bases between them. The CDR3 protein is CASSSAGSGEKLFF. The CDR3 nucleotides are TGTGCCAGCAGCTCTGCAGGGTCTGGGGAAAAACTGTTTTTT.

V is TRBV19 and J is TRBJ1-5, with TRBD1 as a possible D gene (6 bases). There are 14 residues in the CDR3. Deletions cut 6 bases from V and 7 bases from J, with 16 bases between. Germline assignment: CDR1 LNHDA and CDR2 SQIVND (reference sequence). The CDR3 protein is CASRPYRDGQPQHF. CDR3 DNA: TGTGCCAGTAGGCCATACAGGGACGGACAGCCCCAGCATTTT.

The rearrangement uses TRBV4-2 and TRBJ2-3, with TRBD1 matching over 7 bases. This CDR3 spans 16 amino acids. V shed 0 bases, J shed 3 bases, and the junction held 6 bases outside the gene matches. Germline V gene data show CDR1 as LGHNA and CDR2 as YNFKEQ. The CDR3 here is CASSQDDRARTDTQYF. CDR3 nucleotides: TGTGCCAGCAGCCAAGATGACAGGGCGAGGACAGATACGCAGTATTTT.

The chain links TRBV7-2 to TRBJ2-3, with 11 bases matching TRBD2. This CDR3 contains 16 residues. With 5 bases clipped from V and 1 base from J, the junction kept 5 bases outside the gene matches. CDR1 is SGHTA and CDR2 is FQGNSA in the germline V gene. The CDR3 region is CASSPYSGGGTDTQYF. Here the CDR3 DNA reads TGTGCCAGCAGCCCCTATAGCGGGGGGGGCACAGATACGCAGTATTTT.

V usage is TRBV7-2 and J usage is TRBJ1-2; 8 nucleotides match TRBD1. Germline trimming cut 0 bases from V and 7 bases from J; bases unmatched to any gene: 7. The CDR3 totals 15 residues. Looked up from germline, CDR1 is SGHTA and CDR2 is FQGNSA. The CDR3 spells CASSLAQGAAFGYTF. CDR3 bases: TGTGCCAGCAGCTTAGCGCAGGGGGCAGCTTTTGGCTACACCTTC. The full variable domain, its missing parts supplied by reference TRBV7-2 and TRBJ1-2, is GAGVSQSPSNKVTEKGKDVELRCDPISGHTALYWYRQSLGQGLEFLIYFQGNSAPDKSGLPSDRFSAERTGGSVSTLTIQRTQQEDSAVYLCASSLAQGAAFGYTFGSGTRLTVV.

J is TRBJ1-1 and V is TRBV7-2; 9 positions agree with TRBD1. V lost 5 bases and J lost 1; bases outside the gene matches: 11. The CDR3 contains 17 residues. Looked up from germline, CDR1 is SGHTA and CDR2 is FQGNSA. Written as DNA, the CDR3 is TGTGCCAGCAGCCCCCGCGGGACAGGGCTTGGGAACACTGAAGCTTTCTTT. It translates to CASSPRGTGLGNTEAFF.

The rearrangement joins TRBV5-8 to TRBJ2-5, with TRBD1 matching 7 bases. This CDR3 contains 13 residues. V lost 4 bases, J lost 5 bases, and 5 bases stayed unmatched. Germline V gene lookup returns CDR1 SGHTS and CDR2 YDEGEE. CDR3 sequence: CASSPDRAETQYF. CDR3 sequence (DNA): TGTGCCAGCAGCCCCGACAGGGCTGAGACCCAGTACTTC.

The V call is TRBV28, the J call TRBJ2-4; tentative D call: TRBD2 (6 bases). The germline V gene encodes CDR1 MDHEN and CDR2 SYDVKM. Trimming cost V 9 bases and J 9 bases, with 18 bases left between them. This CDR3 region has 13 residues. The CDR3 bases are TGTGCCAGGGATTTACTGTGGGGAGGCATTCAGTACTTC. Translated: CARDLLWGGIQYF.

V is TRBV4-3 and J is TRBJ1-2; 8 bases are a match to TRBD1. With V trimmed by 1 base and J by 4 bases, 11 bases remained unmatched. The CDR3 consists of 17 residues. In germline, CDR1 is LGHNA, CDR2 YSLEER. The CDR3 DNA sequence: TGCGCCAGCAGCCAAGGGACAGGGATTGAGCGTTTCTATGGCTACACCTTC. Translation gives CASSQGTGIERFYGYTF.

The chain carries TRBV5-8 and TRBJ2-7, with 13 bases aligning to TRBD2. The J segment lost 5 bases and the V segment lost 4 bases, leaving 12 bases of the junction unmatched. Germline V gene lookup returns CDR1 SGHTS and CDR2 YDEGEE. CDR3 length: 17 residues. CDR3 sequence (DNA): TGTGCCAGCAGCCCCCGGACTAGCGGGGGAGCCAGCGACGAGCAGTACTTC. This encodes CASSPRTSGGASDEQYF.

The chain couples TRBV29-1 to TRBJ2-5, with TRBD1 as a possible D gene (6 bases). The CDR3 runs to 12 residues. Germline V lookup: CDR1 SQVTM, CDR2 ANQGSEA. V shed 5 bases and J shed 2 bases, with 9 bases lying between them. CDR3 DNA: TGCAGCGTTTTCGGACAGCAAGAGACCCAGTACTTC. Translated, it gives CSVFGQQETQYF.

The chain has TRBV10-3 and TRBJ2-7; D remains unclear. Trimming pared 4 bases from V and 5 bases from J, leaving 12 bases between. CDR3 size: 13 residues. Germline CDR1 ENHRY, CDR2 SYGVKD. This CDR3 is CAISGPLLNEQYF. CDR3 in DNA: TGTGCCATCAGTGGGCCTCTCCTCAACGAGCAGTACTTC.

V gene TRBV28 combines with J gene TRBJ2-7; 9 bases are shared with TRBD1. Germline-derived CDR1 and CDR2 are MDHEN and SYDVKM. The CDR3 is made up of 14 amino acids. With 6 bases clipped from V and 0 bases from J, the junction kept 3 bases outside the gene matches. CDR3 sequence: CASRAGQGSYEQYF. The CDR3 DNA sequence: TGTGCCAGCAGGGCGGGACAGGGCTCCTACGAGCAGTACTTC.